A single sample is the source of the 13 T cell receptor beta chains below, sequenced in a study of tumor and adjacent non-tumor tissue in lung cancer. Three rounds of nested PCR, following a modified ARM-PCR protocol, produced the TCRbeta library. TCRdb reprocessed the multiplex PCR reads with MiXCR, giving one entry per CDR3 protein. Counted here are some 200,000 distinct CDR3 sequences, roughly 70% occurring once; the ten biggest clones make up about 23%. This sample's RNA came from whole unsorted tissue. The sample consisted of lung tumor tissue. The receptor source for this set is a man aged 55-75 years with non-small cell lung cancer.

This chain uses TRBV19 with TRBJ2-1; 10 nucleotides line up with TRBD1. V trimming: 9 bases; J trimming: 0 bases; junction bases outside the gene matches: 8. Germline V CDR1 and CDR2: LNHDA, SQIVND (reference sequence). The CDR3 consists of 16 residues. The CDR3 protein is CASKDRGGSSYNEQFF. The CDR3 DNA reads TGTGCCAGCAAGGACAGGGGGGGTAGCTCCTACAATGAGCAGTTCTTC. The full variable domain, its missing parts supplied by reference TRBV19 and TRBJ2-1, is DGGITQSPKYLFRKEGQNVTLSCEQNLNHDAMYWYRQDPGQGLRLIYYSQIVNDFQKGDIAEGYSVSREKKESFPLTVTSAQKNPTAFYLCASKDRGGSSYNEQFFGPGTRLTVL.

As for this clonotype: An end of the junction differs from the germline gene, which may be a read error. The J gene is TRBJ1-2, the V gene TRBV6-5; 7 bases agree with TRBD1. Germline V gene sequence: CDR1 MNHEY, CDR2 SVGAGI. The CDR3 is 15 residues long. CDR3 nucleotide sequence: TGTGTCAGCGGTTACAAGACAGGGCCCAACTATGGCTACACCTTC. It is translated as CVSGYKTGPNYGYTF.

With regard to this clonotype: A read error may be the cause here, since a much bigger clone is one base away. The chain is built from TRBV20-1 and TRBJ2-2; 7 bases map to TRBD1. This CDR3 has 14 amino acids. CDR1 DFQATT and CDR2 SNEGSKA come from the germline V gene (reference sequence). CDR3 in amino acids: CSAVGQTYTVELFF. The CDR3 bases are TGCAGTGCTGTGGGACAGACTTACACCGTGGAGCTGTTTTTT.

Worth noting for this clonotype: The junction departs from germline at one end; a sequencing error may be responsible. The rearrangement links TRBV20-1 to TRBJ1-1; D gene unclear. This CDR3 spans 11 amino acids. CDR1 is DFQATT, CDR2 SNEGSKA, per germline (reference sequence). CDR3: CSTREHVEAFF. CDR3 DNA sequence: TGCAGTACTAGAGAACACGTTGAAGCTTTCTTT.

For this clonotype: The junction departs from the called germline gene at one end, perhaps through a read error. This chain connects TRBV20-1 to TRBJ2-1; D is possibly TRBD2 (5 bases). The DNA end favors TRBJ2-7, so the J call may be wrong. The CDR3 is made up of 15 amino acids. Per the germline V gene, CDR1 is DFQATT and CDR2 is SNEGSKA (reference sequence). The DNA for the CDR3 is TGCAGTACTAGATCCCTAGCAGGCTCCTACAATGAGCAGTACTTC. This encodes CSTRSLAGSYNEQYF.

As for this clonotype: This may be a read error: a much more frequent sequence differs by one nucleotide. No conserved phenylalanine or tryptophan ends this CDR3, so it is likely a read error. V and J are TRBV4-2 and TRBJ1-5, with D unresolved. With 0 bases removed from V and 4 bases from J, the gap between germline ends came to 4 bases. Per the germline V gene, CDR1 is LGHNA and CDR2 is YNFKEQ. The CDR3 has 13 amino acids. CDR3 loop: CASSQERNQPQHV. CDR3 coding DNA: TGTGCCAGCAGCCAAGAGCGGAATCAGCCCCAGCATGTT.

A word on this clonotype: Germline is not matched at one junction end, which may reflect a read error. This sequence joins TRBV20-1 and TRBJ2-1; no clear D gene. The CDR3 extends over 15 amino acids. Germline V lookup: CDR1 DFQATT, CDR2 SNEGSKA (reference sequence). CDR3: CIARAPRSSYNEQFF. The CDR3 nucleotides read TGCATTGCTAGGGCTCCCAGGAGCTCCTACAATGAGCAGTTCTTC.

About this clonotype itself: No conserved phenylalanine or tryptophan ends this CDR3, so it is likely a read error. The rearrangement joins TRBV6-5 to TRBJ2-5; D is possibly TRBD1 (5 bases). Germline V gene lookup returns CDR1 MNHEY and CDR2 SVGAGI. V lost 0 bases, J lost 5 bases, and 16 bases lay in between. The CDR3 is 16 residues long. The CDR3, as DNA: TGTGCCAGCAGTTACTCGGGGCACACCGGAGTCGAGACCCAGTACCTC. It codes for CASSYSGHTGVETQYL.

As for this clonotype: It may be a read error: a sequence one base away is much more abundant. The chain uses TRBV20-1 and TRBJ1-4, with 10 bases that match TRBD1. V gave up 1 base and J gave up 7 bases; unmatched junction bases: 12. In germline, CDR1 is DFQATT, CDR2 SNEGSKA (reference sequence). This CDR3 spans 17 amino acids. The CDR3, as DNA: TGCAGTGCTAGAGGGGCGGGACAGGGGACCTTACTTGAAAAACTGTTTTTT. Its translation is CSARGAGQGTLLEKLFF.

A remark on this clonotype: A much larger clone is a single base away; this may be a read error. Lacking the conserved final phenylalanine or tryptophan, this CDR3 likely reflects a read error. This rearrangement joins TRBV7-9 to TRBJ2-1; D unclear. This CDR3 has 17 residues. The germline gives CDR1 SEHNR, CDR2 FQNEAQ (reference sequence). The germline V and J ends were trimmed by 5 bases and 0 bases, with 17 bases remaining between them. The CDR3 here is CASSPKVRDDSYNEQFI. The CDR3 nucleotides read TGTGCCAGCAGCCCCAAGGTCCGTGACGACTCCTACAATGAGCAGTTCATC.

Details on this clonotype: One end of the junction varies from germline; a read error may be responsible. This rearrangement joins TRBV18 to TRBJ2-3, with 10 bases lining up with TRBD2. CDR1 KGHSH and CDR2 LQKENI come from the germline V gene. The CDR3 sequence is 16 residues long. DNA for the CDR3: TGTGCCAGCTCACCACTACAAGCGGGAGGGTCAGATACGCAGTATTTC. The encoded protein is CASSPLQAGGSDTQYF.

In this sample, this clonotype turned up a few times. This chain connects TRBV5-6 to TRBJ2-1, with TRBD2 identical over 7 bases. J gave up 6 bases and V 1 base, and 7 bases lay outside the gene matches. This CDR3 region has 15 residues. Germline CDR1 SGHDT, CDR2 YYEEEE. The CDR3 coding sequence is TGTGCCAGCAGCTTGTTGGCGGGAGAACGCAATGAGCAGTTCTTC. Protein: CASSLLAGERNEQFF.

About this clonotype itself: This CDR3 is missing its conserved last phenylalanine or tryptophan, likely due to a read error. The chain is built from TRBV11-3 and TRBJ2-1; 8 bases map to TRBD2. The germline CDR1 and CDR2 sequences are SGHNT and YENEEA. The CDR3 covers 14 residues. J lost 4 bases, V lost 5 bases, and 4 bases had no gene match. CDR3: CASSTGGRYNEQFL. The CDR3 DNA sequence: TGTGCCAGCAGCACGGGCGGGAGGTACAATGAGCAGTTCCTC.